The source of this TCR beta chain is a study of T cells after yellow fever vaccination. The overall study: Fractions of limited cellularity were prepared by means of SMART-Seq v4 Ultra Low Input.

Germline-derived CDR1 and CDR2 are MNHNS and SASEGT. Trimming shortened V by 6 bases and J by 2 bases, and 16 bases separated the two germline ends. The CDR3 has 15 residues. TCRdb fed the 5' RACE reads into MiXCR, producing one record per CDR3 protein. This sample has more than 350,000 distinct CDR3 sequences, with under 14% found just once. Sequencing used PBMCs, obtained on the day of the first yellow fever vaccination. The sequence was obtained from a man younger than 35 who received the YFV17D yellow fever vaccine. The rearrangement links TRBV6-1 to TRBJ1-2; D may be TRBD1 (5 bases). In nucleotides, the CDR3 is TGTGCCAGCAGACCCGAAGGGGCGGGGAACTATGGCTACACCTTC. It is translated as CASRPEGAGNYGYTF.